This note documents a single TCR beta chain sequence. The data were obtained in a study of shared clonotypes between healthy human individuals. The repertoire was sequenced with immunoSEQ multiplex PCR; TCRdb's copy has only in-frame clones and lacks some. The sample carries roughly 760,000 clones, approximately 79% recorded once. Germline V gives CDR1 LNHDA, CDR2 SQIVND (reference sequence). The CDR3 consists of 17 residues. V trimming: 5 bases; J trimming: 3 bases; junction bases outside the gene matches: 8. Sequenced material: memory CD4+ T cells sorted from blood. The subset here: CD45RA-negative fraction. This chain links TRBV19 with TRBJ2-1; 12 nucleotides agree with TRBD2. The TCR comes from a woman aged 25 to 45 in good health. CDR3 nucleotide sequence: TGTGCCAGTAGTCCTTCCCTAGCGGGGGGGGTCTACAATGAGCAGTTCTTC. Protein product: CASSPSLAGGVYNEQFF.